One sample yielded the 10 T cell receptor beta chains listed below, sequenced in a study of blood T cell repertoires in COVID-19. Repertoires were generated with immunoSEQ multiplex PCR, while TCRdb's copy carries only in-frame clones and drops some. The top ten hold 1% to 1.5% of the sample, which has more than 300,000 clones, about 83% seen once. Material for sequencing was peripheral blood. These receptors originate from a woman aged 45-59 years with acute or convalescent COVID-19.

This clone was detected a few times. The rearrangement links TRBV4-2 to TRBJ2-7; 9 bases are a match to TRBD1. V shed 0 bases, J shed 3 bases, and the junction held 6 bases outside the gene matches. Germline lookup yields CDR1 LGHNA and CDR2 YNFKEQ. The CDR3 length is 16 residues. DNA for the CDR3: TGTGCCAGCAGCCAAGATCTTGGGACAGGGAACTACGAGCAGTACTTC. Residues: CASSQDLGTGNYEQYF.

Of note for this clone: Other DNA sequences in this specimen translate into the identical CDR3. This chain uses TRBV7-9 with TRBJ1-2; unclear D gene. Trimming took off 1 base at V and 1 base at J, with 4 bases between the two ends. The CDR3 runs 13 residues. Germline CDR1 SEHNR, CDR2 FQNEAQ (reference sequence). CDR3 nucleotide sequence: TGTGCCAGCAGCTTAGACAGTAACTATGGCTACACCTTC. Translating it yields CASSLDSNYGYTF.

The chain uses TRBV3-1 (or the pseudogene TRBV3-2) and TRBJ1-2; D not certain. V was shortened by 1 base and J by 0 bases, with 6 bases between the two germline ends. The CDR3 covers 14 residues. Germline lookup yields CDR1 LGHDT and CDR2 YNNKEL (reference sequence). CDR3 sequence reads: CASSQANPNYGYTF. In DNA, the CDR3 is TGTGCCAGCAGCCAAGCCAATCCTAACTATGGCTACACCTTC.

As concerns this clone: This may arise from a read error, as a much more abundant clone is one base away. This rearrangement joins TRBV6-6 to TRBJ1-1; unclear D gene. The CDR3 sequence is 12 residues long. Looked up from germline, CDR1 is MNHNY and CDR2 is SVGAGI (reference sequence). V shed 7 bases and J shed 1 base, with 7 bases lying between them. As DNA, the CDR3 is TGTGCCAGCACCCTCGGGAACACTGAAGCTTTCTTT. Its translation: CASTLGNTEAFF.

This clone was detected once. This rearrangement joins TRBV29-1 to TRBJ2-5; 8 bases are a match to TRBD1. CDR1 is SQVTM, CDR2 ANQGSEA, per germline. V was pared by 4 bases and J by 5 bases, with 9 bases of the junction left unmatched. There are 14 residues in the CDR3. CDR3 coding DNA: TGCAGCGTTGGGGGAAGCAGGGGGCGGGAGACCCAGTACTTC. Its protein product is CSVGGSRGRETQYF.

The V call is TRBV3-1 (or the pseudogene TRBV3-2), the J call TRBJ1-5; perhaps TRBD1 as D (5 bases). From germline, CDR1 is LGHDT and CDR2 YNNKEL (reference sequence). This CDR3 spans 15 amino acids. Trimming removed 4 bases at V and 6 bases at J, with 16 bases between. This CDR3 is CASSRGVVDGQPQHF. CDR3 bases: TGTGCCAGCAGCCGGGGGGTAGTGGATGGTCAGCCCCAGCATTTT.

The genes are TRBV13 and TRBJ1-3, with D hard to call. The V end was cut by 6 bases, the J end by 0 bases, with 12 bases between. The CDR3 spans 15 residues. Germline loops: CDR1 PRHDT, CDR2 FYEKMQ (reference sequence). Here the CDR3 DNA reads TGTGCCAGCAGTTCCACACAGAGCTCTGGAAACACCATATATTTT. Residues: CASSSTQSSGNTIYF.

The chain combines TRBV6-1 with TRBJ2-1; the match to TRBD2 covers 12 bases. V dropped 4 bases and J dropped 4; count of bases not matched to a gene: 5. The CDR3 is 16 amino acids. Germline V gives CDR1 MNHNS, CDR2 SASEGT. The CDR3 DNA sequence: TGTGCCAGCAGTGGCGCACTAGCGGGAGGTTACAATGAGCAGTTCTTC. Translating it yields CASSGALAGGYNEQFF.

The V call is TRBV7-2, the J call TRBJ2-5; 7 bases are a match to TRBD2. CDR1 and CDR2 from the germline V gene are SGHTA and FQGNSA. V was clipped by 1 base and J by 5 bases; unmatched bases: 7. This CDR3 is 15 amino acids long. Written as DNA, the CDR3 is TGTGCCAGCAGCTTAGGCCCCGGGGGGTTGGAGACCCAGTACTTC. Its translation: CASSLGPGGLETQYF.

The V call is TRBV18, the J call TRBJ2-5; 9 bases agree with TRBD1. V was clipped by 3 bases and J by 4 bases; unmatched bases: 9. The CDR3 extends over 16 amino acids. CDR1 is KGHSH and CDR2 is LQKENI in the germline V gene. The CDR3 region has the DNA TGTGCCAGCTCACCTAACCGGGGACAGGGTCGAGAGACCCAGTACTTC. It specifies CASSPNRGQGRETQYF.